This TCR beta chain was captured in a study of PD-L1 blockade in urothelial cancer. Overall study: It was in 2014 that patients started atezolizumab at 1,200 mg intravenously every 3 weeks.

With V trimmed by 5 bases and J by 4 bases, 8 bases remained unmatched. The germline gives CDR1 SGDLS, CDR2 YYNGEE. The CDR3 loop spans 14 amino acids. The assay was immunoSEQ multiplex PCR, and TCRdb's table has in-frame clones only and misses some. The sample records around 32,000 clones, 75% to 90% being singletons. Sequences were derived from PBMCs, sampled around atezolizumab (anti-PD-L1) treatment. The chain recombines TRBV9 with TRBJ2-7, with 8 bases lining up with TRBD1. The source of this sequence is a man aged 45-65 years with urothelial cancer. In DNA, the CDR3 is TGTGCCAGCAGTGGAAGTGACAGGGGATACGAGCAGTACTTC. This gives the protein CASSGSDRGYEQYF. The full variable domain, its missing parts supplied by reference TRBV9 and TRBJ2-7, is DSGVTQTPKHLITATGQRVTLRCSPRSGDLSVYWYQQSLDQGLQFLIQYYNGEERAKGNILERFSAQQFPDLHSELNLSSLELGDSALYFCASSGSDRGYEQYFGPGTRLTVT.